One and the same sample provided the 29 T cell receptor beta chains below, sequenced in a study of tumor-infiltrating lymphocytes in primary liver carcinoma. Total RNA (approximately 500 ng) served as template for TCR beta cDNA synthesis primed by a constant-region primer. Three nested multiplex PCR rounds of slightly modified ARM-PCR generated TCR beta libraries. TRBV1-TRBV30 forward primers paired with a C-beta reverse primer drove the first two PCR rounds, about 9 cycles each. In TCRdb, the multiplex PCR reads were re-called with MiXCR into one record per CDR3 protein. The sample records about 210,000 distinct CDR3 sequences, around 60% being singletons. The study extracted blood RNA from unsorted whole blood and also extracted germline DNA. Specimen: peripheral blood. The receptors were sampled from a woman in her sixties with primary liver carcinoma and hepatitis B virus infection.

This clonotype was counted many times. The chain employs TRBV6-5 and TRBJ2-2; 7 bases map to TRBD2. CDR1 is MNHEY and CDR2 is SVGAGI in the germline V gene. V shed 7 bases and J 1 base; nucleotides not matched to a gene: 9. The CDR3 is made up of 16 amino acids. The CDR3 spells CASNGAASGNTGELFF. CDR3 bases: TGTGCCAGCAACGGGGCGGCTAGCGGGAACACCGGGGAGCTGTTTTTT.

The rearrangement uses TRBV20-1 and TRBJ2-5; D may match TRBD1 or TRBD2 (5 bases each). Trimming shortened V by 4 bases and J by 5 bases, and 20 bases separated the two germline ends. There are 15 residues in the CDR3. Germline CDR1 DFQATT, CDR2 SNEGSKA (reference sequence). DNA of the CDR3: TGCAGTGCTAAGCCTCCCCAGGGAGCCCGGGAGACCCAGTACTTC. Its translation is CSAKPPQGARETQYF.

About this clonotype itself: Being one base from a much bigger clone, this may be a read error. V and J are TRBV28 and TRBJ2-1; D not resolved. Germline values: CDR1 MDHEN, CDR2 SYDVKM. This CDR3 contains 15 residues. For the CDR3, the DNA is TGTGCCAGCAGTTCCGTACAGCCCTACTACTATGAGCAGTTCTTC. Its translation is CASSSVQPYYYEQFF.

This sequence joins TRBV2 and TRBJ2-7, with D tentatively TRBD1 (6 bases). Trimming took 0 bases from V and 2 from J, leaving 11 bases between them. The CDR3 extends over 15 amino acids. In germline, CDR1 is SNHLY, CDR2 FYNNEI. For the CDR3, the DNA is TGTGCCAGCAGTGAAGCGTGGACAGCCCCCTACGAGCAGTACTTC. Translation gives CASSEAWTAPYEQYF. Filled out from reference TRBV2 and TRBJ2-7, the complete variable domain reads EPEVTQTPSHQVTQMGQEVILRCVPISNHLYFYWYRQILGQKVEFLVSFYNNEISEKSEIFDDQFSVERPDGSNFTLKIRSTKLEDSAMYFCASSEAWTAPYEQYFGPGTRLTVT.

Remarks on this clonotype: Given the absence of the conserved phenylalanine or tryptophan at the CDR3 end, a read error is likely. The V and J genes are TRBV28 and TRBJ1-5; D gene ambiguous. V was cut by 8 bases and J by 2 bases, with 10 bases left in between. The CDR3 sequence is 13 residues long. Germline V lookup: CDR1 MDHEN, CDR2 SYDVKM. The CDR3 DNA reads TGTGCCAGCGTCGGAGGAGGCAATCAGCCCCAGCATCTT. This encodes CASVGGGNQPQHL.

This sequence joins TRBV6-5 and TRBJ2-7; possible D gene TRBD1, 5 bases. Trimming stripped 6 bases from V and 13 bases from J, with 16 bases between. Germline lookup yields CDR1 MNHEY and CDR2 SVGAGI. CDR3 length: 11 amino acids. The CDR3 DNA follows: TGTGCCAGCAGAAAAGGGGTCGGGCACTACTTC. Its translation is CASRKGVGHYF.

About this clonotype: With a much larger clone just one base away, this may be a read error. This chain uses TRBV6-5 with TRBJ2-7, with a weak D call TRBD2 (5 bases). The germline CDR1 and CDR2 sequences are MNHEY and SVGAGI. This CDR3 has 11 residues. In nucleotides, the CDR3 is TGTGCCATCAGTCGGGGTAACGAGCAGTACTTC. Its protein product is CAISRGNEQYF.

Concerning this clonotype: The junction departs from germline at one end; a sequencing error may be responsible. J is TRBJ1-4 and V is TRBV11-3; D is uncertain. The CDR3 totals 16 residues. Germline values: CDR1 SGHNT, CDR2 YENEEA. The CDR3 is CTSSLGLKGNNEKLFF. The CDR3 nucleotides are TGTACCAGCAGCTTAGGTCTGAAAGGGAACAATGAAAAACTGTTTTTT.

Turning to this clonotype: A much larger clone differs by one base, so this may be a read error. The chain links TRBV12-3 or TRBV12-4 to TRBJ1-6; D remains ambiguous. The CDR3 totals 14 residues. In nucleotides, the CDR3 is TGTGCCAGCAGTTCCGAGGCGGGTGATTCACCCTTCCACTTT. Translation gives CASSSEAGDSPFHF.

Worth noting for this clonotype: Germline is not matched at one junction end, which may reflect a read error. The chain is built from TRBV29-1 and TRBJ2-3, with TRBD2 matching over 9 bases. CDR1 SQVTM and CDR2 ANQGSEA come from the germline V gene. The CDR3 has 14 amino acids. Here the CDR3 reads CSDVGGRGADTQYF. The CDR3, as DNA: TGCAGCGATGTTGGCGGGAGGGGTGCAGATACACAGTATTTT.

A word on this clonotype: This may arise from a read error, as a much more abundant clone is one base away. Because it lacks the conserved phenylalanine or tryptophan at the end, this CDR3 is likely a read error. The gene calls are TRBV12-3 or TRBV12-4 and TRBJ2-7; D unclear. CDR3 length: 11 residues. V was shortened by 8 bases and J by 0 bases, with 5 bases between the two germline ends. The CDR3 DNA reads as TGTGCCAGCGCCAACTCCTACGAGCAGTACATC. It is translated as CASANSYEQYI.

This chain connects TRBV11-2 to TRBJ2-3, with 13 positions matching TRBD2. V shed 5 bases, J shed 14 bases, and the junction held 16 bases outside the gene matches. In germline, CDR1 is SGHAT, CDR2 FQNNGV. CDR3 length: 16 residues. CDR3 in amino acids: CASSPGLAGFTDMLYF. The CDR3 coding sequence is TGTGCCAGCAGCCCGGGACTAGCGGGATTCACAGATATGCTGTATTTT. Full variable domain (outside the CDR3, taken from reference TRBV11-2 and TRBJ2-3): EAGVAQSPRYKIIEKRQSVAFWCNPISGHATLYWYQQILGQGPKLLIQFQNNGVVDDSQLPKDRFSAERLKGVDSTLKIQPAKLEDSAVYLCASSPGLAGFTDMLYFGPGTRLTVL.

The DNA for the CDR3 is TGTGCCAGCACCGCCCGGTCCTACGAGCAGTACTTC. Residues: CASTARSYEQYF. J is TRBJ2-7 and V is TRBV28; D remains ambiguous. Per germline, CDR1 MDHEN and CDR2 SYDVKM. Deletions cut 7 bases from V and 1 base from J, with 8 bases between. The CDR3 covers 12 residues.

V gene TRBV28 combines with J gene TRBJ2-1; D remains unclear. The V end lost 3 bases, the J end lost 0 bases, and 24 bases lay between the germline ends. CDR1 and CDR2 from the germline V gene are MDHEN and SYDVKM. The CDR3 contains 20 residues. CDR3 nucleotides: TGTGCCAGCAGTTTGAGAGGTCGAATTCTAGTCCCAATCTCCTACAATGAGCAGTTCTTC. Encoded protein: CASSLRGRILVPISYNEQFF.

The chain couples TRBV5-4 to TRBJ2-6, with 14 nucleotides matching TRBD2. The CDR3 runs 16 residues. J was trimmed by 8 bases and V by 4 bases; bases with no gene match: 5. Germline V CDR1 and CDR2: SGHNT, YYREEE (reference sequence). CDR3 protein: CASSPGLAGGPNVLTF. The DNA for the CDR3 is TGTGCCAGCAGCCCAGGACTAGCGGGAGGACCCAACGTCCTGACTTTC.

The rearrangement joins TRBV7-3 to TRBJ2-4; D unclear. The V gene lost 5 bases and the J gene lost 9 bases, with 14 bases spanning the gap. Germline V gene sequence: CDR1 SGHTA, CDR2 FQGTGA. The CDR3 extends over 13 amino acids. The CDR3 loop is CASSLDLSGIQYF. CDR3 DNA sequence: TGTGCCAGCAGCCTGGACCTTTCGGGCATTCAGTACTTC.

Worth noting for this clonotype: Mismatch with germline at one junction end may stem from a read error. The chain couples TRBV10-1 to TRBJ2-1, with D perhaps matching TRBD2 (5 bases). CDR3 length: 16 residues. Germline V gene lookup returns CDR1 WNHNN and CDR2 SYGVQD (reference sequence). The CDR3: CSSSERGSTKYNEQFF. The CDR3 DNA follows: TGCTCCAGCAGTGAGCGCGGGTCGACTAAGTACAATGAGCAGTTCTTC.

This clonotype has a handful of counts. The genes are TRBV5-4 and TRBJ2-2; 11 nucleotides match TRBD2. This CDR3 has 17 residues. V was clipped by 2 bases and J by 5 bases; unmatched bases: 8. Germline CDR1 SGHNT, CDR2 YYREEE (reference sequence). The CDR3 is CASSFPGLAETTGELFF. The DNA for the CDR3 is TGTGCCAGCAGCTTTCCGGGACTAGCGGAGACTACCGGGGAGCTGTTTTTT.

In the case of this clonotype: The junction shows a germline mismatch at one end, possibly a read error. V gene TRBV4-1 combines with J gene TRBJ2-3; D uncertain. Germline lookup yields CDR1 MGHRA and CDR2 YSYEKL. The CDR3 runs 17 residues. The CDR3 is CASSQEARQTTRDTQYF. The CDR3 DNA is TGCGCCAGTAGCCAAGAGGCCCGGCAGACCACGCGGGATACGCAGTATTTT.

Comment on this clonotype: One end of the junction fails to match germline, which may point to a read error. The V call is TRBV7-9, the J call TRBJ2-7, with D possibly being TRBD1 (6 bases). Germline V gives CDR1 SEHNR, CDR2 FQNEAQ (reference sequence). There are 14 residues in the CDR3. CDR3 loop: CASSSRTDPYERYF. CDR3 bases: TGTGCCAGCAGCTCGCGGACAGACCCCTACGAGCGGTACTTC.

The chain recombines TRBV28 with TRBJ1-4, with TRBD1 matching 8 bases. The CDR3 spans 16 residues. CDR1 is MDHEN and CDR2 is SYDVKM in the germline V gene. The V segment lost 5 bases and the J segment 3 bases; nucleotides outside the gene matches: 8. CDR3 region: CASSIYQGAANEKLFF. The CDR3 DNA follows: TGTGCCAGCAGTATATATCAGGGGGCGGCTAATGAAAAACTGTTTTTT.

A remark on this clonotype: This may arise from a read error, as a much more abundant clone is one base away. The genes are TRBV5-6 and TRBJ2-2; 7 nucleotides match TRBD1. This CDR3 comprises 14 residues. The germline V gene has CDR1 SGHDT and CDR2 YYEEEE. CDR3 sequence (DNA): TGTGCCAGCAGCTTGGAAGGGGGCACCGGGGAGCTGTATTTT. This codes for CASSLEGGTGELYF.

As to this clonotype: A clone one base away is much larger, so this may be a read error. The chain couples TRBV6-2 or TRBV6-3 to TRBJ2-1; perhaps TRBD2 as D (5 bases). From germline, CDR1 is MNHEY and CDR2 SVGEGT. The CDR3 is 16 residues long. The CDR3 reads CASSYEGSRGNNGQFF. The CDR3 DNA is TGTGCCAGCAGTTACGAGGGCTCCCGAGGGAACAATGGGCAGTTCTTC.

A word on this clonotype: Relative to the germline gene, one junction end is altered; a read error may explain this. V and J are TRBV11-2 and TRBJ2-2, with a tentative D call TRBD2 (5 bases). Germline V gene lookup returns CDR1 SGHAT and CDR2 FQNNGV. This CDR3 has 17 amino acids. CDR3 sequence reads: CASSFNRANVNTGELLF. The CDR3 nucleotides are TGTGCCAGTAGCTTTAATAGGGCTAACGTGAACACCGGGGAGCTGTTATTT.

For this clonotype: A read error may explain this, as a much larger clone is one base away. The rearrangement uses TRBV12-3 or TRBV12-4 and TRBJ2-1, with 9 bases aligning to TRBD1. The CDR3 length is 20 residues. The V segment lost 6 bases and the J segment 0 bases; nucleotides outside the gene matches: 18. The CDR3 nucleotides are TGTGCCAGCAGCCCTCACCCGGGACAGGGAGGGCGAAGCTCCTACAATGAGCAGTTCTTC. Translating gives CASSPHPGQGGRSSYNEQFF.

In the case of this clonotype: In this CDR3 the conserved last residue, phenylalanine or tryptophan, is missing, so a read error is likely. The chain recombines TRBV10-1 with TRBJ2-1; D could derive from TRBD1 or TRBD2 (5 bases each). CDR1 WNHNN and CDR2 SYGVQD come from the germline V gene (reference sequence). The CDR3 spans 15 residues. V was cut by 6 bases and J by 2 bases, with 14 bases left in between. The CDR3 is CASSSGTETYNEQFS. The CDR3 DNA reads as TGCGCCAGCAGCTCCGGGACCGAAACCTACAATGAGCAGTTCTCC.

Written as DNA, the CDR3 is TGTGCCAGCAGCTTAAAAAGAAATAGAGATACTCAGTACTTC. Translated, it gives CASSLKRNRDTQYF. The chain uses TRBV11-2 and TRBJ2-5; D gene ambiguous. Germline V lookup: CDR1 SGHAT, CDR2 FQNNGV. This CDR3 region has 14 residues. V lost 2 bases and J 11 bases, leaving 18 bases between the germline ends.

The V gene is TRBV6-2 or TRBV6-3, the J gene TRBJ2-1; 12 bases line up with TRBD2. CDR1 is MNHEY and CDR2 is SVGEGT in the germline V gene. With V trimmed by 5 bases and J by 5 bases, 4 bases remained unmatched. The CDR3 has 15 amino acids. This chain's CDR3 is CASSRRTSGNNEQFF. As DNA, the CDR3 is TGTGCCAGCAGTCGTCGGACTAGCGGGAACAATGAGCAGTTCTTC.

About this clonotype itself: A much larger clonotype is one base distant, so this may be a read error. CDR3 loop: CSVTCRATGTEAFF. The CDR3 region has the DNA TGCAGCGTTACCTGCAGGGCCACGGGCACTGAAGCTTTCTTT. This chain uses TRBV29-1 with TRBJ1-1, with D possibly TRBD1 on 5 matching bases. The CDR3 is made up of 14 amino acids. V lost 5 bases and J lost 4, with 17 bases in between. Germline loops: CDR1 SQVTM, CDR2 ANQGSEA. The variable domain in full, completed from reference TRBV29-1 and TRBJ1-1, reads SAVISQKPSRDICQRGTSLTIQCQVDSQVTMMFWYRQQPGQSLTLIATANQGSEATYESGFVIDKFPISRPNLTFSTLTVSNMSPEDSSIYLCSVTCRATGTEAFFGQGTRLTVV.